This T cell receptor beta chain came from a study of shared clonotypes between healthy human individuals. In regard to this clone: Its antigen is undetermined. Other DNA variants within this sample encode the same CDR3.

Methods used by the authors: Junction-only immunoSEQ data arrived without quality scores, meaning filtering differed. Here immunoSEQ multiplex PCR was the method, and the copy in TCRdb shows in-frame clones only, minus some. That table supplies the V and J calls and clone size; D and trimming were determined from the DNA. The sample lists about 1 million clones; about 75% were seen once. J lost 7 bases, V lost 0 bases, and 4 bases had no gene match. Germline V CDR1 and CDR2: SGHRS, YFSETQ. This CDR3 comprises 15 residues. Naive CD4+ cells were CD45RA-selected; the remaining cells were memory. Study findings and constraints: Non-shared clonotypes showed lower generation probabilities than clonotypes common to all four donors. Large sequencing depth failed to make sorted-subset sequencing complete, rarefaction showed.

The TCR comes from a man younger than 30 in good health. The specimen was memory CD4+ T cells sorted from blood. Indicated subset: CD45RA-negative fraction. The V gene is TRBV5-1, the J gene TRBJ1-6; 7 nucleotides align to TRBD1. The CDR3 DNA is TGCGCCAGCAGCTTGGCCAGCAGGGGGAATTCACCCCTCCACTTT. Translation gives CASSLASRGNSPLHF.